The 13 T cell receptor beta chains reported below all come from one sample, sequenced in a study of blood T cells in healthy people across ages. Primed by a sample-barcoded 5' primer and a J-beta primer mix, a second PCR proceeded for about 7 to 12 cycles. TCRdb re-analysed the 5' RACE reads in MiXCR, keeping a single row per CDR3 protein. In the table there are approximately 850,000 distinct CDR3 sequences, roughly 50% of which are singletons. The sample consisted of blood. All receptors derive from a man aged 30 to 39 in good health.

J is TRBJ2-1 and V is TRBV6-2 or TRBV6-3; 12 bases line up with TRBD2. CDR3 size: 17 residues. V was clipped by 6 bases and J by 0 bases; unmatched bases: 6. CDR1 MNHEY and CDR2 SVGEGT come from the germline V gene. In DNA form, the CDR3 reads TGTGCCAGCAGATCGACTAGCGGGAGAACCTCCTACAATGAGCAGTTCTTC. It encodes CASRSTSGRTSYNEQFF.

This clonotype was counted between two and nine times. V and J are TRBV15 and TRBJ2-1, with 8 bases aligning to TRBD2. There are 13 residues in the CDR3. Germline lookup yields CDR1 LNHNV and CDR2 YYDKDF (reference sequence). Trimming took 4 bases from V and 6 from J; bases not matched to a gene: 2. The CDR3 loop is CATSIAGPNEQFF. The CDR3 nucleotides read TGTGCCACCAGCATAGCGGGACCCAATGAGCAGTTCTTC.

The chain recombines TRBV27 with TRBJ2-7, with 7 bases lining up with TRBD1. V was pared by 4 bases and J by 3 bases, with 3 bases of the junction left unmatched. The CDR3 contains 13 residues. Germline V gene lookup returns CDR1 MNHEY and CDR2 SMNVEV (reference sequence). CDR3 loop: CASSWGQNYEQYF. DNA of the CDR3: TGTGCCAGCAGTTGGGGACAGAACTACGAGCAGTACTTC.

V is TRBV20-1 and J is TRBJ2-5, with TRBD2 matching over 8 bases. This CDR3 contains 14 residues. From germline, CDR1 is DFQATT and CDR2 SNEGSKA (reference sequence). The V gene end was trimmed by 3 bases and the J gene end by 5 bases; junction bases not matched to a gene: 8. The CDR3 region is CSARERGLLETQYF. CDR3 in DNA: TGCAGTGCTAGGGAGCGGGGGCTATTGGAGACCCAGTACTTC.

J is TRBJ2-1 and V is TRBV7-6; D possibly corresponds to TRBD2 (6 bases). The CDR3 loop spans 15 amino acids. Trimming pared 5 bases from V and 4 bases from J, leaving 15 bases between. Germline values: CDR1 SGHVS, CDR2 FNYEAQ. The CDR3 here is CASSQGLYRYNEQFF. CDR3 nucleotides: TGTGCCAGCAGCCAGGGACTCTATCGTTACAATGAGCAGTTCTTC.

As for this clonotype: Lacking the conserved final phenylalanine or tryptophan, this CDR3 likely reflects a read error. The chain links TRBV4-1 to TRBJ1-1; TRBD1 matches at 11 bases. Losses at the gene ends were 4 bases for V and 2 bases for J; bases not matched to a gene: 15. The CDR3 runs to 19 residues. The germline CDR1 and CDR2 sequences are MGHRA and YSYEKL. The CDR3 bases are TGCGCCAGCAGCCCAGGGACCTATGGACAGGGGGCCTTTAACACTGAAGCTTTCTAT. It codes for CASSPGTYGQGAFNTEAFY.

As concerns this clonotype: One end of the junction does not line up with germline, which may come from a read error. This chain links TRBV20-1 with TRBJ2-4; D unresolved. The germline V gene has CDR1 DFQATT and CDR2 SNEGSKA (reference sequence). CDR3 length: 11 residues. The CDR3, as DNA: TGCAGTGTGGCAGCCAAAAACGTTCAGTACTTC. Protein: CSVAAKNVQYF.

This chain links TRBV27 with TRBJ2-1; 9 bases line up with TRBD2. Per the germline V gene, CDR1 is MNHEY and CDR2 is SMNVEV (reference sequence). The length of the CDR3 is 17 residues. V trimming: 4 bases; J trimming: 4 bases; junction bases outside the gene matches: 11. CDR3 in DNA: TGTGCCAGCAGTTCCCAAATACTAGCGGGCCCGTACAATGAGCAGTTCTTC. Protein sequence: CASSSQILAGPYNEQFF.

The chain carries TRBV4-2 and TRBJ2-7, with 8 bases lining up with TRBD1. The V and J ends lost 4 bases and 0 bases, in that order; junction bases with no gene match: 5. The CDR3 loop spans 15 amino acids. Germline CDR1 LGHNA, CDR2 YNFKEQ. The chain's CDR3 is CASSPGQDHSYEQYF. In nucleotides, the CDR3 is TGTGCCAGCAGCCCGGGACAGGATCACTCCTACGAGCAGTACTTC.

This clonotype has only one observation. The chain employs TRBV10-3 and TRBJ2-7, with 9 positions matching TRBD1. The CDR3 runs to 13 residues. Germline V gene data show CDR1 as ENHRY and CDR2 as SYGVKD. The junction had 4 bases not matched to a gene; V was cut back by 6 bases and J by 4 bases. CDR3 DNA sequence: TGTGCCATCAGCTCCGGGACAGGGTACGAGCAGTACTTC. This codes for CAISSGTGYEQYF.

The genes are TRBV7-9 and TRBJ1-5; 11 bases are shared with TRBD1. V lost 4 bases, J lost 0 bases, and 5 bases stayed unmatched. The CDR3 consists of 17 residues. Germline V gene data show CDR1 as SEHNR and CDR2 as FQNEAQ (reference sequence). The CDR3 DNA reads as TGTGCCAGCAGCTCCGGGACAGGGGGAGTTAGCAATCAGCCCCAGCATTTT. Its protein is CASSSGTGGVSNQPQHF.

This chain uses TRBV7-2 with TRBJ2-5, with 11 bases that match TRBD1. Germline CDR1 is SGHTA and CDR2 is FQGNSA. V lost 5 bases and J lost 2; bases outside the gene matches: 4. The CDR3 is made up of 15 amino acids. The CDR3 is CASSPGQGGQETQYF. The DNA for the CDR3 is TGTGCCAGCAGCCCGGGACAGGGGGGACAAGAGACCCAGTACTTC.

The chain couples TRBV7-2 to TRBJ2-4; the D gene is possibly TRBD1 (6 bases). The J call could be wrong; TRBJ2-7 is a better fit for the DNA end. Germline loops: CDR1 SGHTA, CDR2 FQGNSA. The CDR3 loop spans 15 amino acids. The CDR3 sequence: CASSYTVTGTYEQYF. CDR3 in DNA: TGTGCCAGCAGCTATACAGTAACAGGGACCTACGAGCAGTACTTC.